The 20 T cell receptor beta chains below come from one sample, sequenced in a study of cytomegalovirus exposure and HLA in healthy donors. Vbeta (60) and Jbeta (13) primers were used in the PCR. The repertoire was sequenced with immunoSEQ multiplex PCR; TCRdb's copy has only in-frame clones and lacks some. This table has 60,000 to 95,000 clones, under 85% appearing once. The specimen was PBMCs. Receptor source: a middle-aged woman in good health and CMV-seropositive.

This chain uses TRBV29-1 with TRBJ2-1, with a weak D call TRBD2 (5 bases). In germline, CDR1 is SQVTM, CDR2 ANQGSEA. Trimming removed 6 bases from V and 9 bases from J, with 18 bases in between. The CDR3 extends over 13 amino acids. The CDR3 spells CSVSRTAQGEQFF. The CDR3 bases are TGCAGCGTAAGTAGGACTGCCCAAGGTGAGCAGTTCTTC.

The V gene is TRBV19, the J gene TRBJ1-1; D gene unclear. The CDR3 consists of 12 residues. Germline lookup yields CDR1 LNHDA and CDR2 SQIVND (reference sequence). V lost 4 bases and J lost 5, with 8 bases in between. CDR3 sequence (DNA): TGTGCCAGTAGTACGAGGGAAACTGAAGCTTTCTTT. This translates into CASSTRETEAFF.

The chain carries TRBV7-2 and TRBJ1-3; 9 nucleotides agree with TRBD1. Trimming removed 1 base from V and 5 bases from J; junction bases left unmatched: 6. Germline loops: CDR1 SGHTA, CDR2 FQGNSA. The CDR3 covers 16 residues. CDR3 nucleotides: TGTGCCAGCAGCTTAGAAGGGGGACAGGGCAGAAACACCATATATTTT. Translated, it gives CASSLEGGQGRNTIYF.

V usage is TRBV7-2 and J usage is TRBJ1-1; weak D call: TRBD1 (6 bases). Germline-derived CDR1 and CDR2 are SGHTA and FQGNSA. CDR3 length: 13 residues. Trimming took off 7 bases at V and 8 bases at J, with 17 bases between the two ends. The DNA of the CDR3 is TGTGCCAGCACCCAGGGGAGGGTATCAGAAGCTTTCTTT. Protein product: CASTQGRVSEAFF.

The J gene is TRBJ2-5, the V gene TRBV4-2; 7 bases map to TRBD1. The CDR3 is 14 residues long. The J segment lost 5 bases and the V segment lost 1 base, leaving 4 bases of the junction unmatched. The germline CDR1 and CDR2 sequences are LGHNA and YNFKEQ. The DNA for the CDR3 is TGTGCCAGCAGCCAAGTAGACAGGGTCGAGACCCAGTACTTC. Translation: CASSQVDRVETQYF.

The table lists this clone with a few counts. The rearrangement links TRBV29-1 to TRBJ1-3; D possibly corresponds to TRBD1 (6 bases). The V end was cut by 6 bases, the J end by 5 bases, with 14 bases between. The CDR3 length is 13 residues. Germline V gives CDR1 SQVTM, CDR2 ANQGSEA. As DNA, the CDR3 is TGCAGCGTACAGGGTATTAATCGAAACACCATATATTTT. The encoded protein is CSVQGINRNTIYF.

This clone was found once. CDR3 bases: TGCGCCAGCAGCCGTTCGGGACAGGGCCCCTTCGGGGACACTGAAGCTTTCTTT. This codes for CASSRSGQGPFGDTEAFF. V usage is TRBV5-1 and J usage is TRBJ1-1, with 9 nucleotides matching TRBD1. The CDR3 extends over 18 amino acids. V was clipped by 4 bases and J by 3 bases; unmatched bases: 16. Germline assignment: CDR1 SGHRS and CDR2 YFSETQ.

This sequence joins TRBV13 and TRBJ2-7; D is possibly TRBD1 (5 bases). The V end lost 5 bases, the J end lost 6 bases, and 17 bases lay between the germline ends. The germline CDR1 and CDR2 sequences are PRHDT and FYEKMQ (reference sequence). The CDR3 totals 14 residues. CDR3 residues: CASSPPQGGAEQYF. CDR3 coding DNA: TGTGCCAGCAGCCCCCCTCAGGGTGGGGCCGAGCAGTACTTC.

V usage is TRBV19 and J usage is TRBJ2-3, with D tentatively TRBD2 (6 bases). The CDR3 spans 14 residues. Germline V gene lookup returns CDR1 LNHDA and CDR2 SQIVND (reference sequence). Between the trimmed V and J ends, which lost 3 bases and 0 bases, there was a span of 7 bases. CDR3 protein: CASSIGGSTDTQYF. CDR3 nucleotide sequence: TGTGCCAGTAGTATCGGGGGAAGCACAGATACGCAGTATTTT. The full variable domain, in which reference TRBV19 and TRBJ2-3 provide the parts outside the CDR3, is DGGITQSPKYLFRKEGQNVTLSCEQNLNHDAMYWYRQDPGQGLRLIYYSQIVNDFQKGDIAEGYSVSREKKESFPLTVTSAQKNPTAFYLCASSIGGSTDTQYFGPGTRLTVL.

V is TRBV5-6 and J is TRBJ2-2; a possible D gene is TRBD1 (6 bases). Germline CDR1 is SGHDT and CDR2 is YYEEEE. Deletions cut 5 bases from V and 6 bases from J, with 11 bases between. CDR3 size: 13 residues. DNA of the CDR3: TGTGCCAGCAGGTACAGGGATGCCGGGGAGCTGTTTTTT. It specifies CASRYRDAGELFF.

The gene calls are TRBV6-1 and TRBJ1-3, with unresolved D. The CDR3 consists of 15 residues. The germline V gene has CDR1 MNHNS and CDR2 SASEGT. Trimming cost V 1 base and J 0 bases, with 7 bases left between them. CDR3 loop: CASSEVAYSGNTIYF. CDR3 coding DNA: TGTGCCAGCAGTGAAGTCGCGTACTCTGGAAACACCATATATTTT.

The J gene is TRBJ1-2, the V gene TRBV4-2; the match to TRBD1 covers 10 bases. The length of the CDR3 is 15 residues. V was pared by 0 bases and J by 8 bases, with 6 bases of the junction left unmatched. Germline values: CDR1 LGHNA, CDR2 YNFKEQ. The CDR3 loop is CASSQDSGQGIGYTF. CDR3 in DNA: TGTGCCAGCAGCCAAGATTCGGGACAGGGGATCGGCTACACCTTC.

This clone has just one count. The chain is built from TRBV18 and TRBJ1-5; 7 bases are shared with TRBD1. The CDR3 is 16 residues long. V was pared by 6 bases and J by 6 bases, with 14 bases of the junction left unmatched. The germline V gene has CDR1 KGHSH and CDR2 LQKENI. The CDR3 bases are TGTGCCAGCTCGGATAACTACAGGGGAGTGGCTCAGCCCCAGCATTTT. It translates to CASSDNYRGVAQPQHF.

The CDR3 region is CASSWGQGFQETQYF. The CDR3 DNA reads as TGTGCCAGCAGTTGGGGACAGGGCTTCCAAGAGACCCAGTACTTC. The chain employs TRBV7-6 and TRBJ2-5; 9 bases fit TRBD1. Germline trimming cut 6 bases from V and 1 base from J; bases unmatched to any gene: 6. The CDR3 sequence is 15 residues long. CDR1 is SGHVS and CDR2 is FNYEAQ in the germline V gene.

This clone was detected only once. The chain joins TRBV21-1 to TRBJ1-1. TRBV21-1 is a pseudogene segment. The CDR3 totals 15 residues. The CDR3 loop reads CASTPGGRDDTEAFF. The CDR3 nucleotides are TGTGCCAGCACTCCCGGAGGGAGGGATGACACTGAAGCTTTCTTT.

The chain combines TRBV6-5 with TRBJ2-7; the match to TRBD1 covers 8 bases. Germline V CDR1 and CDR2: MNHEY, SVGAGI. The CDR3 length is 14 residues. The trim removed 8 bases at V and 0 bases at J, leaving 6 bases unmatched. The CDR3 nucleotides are TGTGCCAGCTGGAACAGGGGGAGCTCCTACGAGCAGTACTTC. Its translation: CASWNRGSSYEQYF.

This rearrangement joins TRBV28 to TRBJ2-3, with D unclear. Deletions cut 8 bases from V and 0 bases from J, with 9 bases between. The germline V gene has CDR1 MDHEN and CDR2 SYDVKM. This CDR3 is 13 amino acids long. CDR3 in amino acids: CASDRRSTDTQYF. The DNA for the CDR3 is TGTGCCAGCGACCGCAGGAGCACAGATACGCAGTATTTT. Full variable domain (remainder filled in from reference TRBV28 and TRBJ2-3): DVKVTQSSRYLVKRTGEKVFLECVQDMDHENMFWYRQDPGLGLRLIYFSYDVKMKEKGDIPEGYSVSREKKERFSLILESASTNQTSMYLCASDRRSTDTQYFGPGTRLTVL.

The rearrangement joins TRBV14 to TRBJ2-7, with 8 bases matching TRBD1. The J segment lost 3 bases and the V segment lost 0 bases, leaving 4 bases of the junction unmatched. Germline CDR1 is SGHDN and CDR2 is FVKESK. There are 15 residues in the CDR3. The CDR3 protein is CASSQDLGTGYEQYF. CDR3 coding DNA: TGTGCCAGCAGCCAAGACTTGGGGACAGGCTACGAGCAGTACTTC.

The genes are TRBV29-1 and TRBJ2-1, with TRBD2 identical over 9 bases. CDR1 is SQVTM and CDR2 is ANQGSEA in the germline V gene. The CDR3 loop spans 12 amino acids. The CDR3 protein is CTCSGGYNEQFF. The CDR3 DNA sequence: TGCACCTGTAGCGGGGGCTACAATGAGCAGTTCTTC.

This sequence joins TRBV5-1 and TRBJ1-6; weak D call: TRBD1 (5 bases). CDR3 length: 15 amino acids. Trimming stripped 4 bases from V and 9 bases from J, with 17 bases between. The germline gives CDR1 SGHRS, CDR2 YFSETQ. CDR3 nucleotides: TGCGCCAGCAGCCCACTTCAGGGTAGTGGTTCACCCCTCCACTTT. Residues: CASSPLQGSGSPLHF.